Only a few counts were recorded for the clone carrying this T cell receptor (beta chain). These data are taken from a study of cytomegalovirus exposure and HLA in healthy donors. The PCR had 60 Vbeta and 13 Jbeta primers. The assay was immunoSEQ multiplex PCR, and TCRdb's table has in-frame clones only and misses some. In the table there are 150,000 or so clones, about 72% of which are singletons. The sequence derives from a human donor in good health. Input material: PBMCs.

DNA for the CDR3: TGTGCCAGCACCCCGGGACAGGGATCTTCACCCCTCCACTTT. As protein: CASTPGQGSSPLHF. The chain joins TRBV6-5 to TRBJ1-6; TRBD1 matches 9 bases. This CDR3 spans 14 amino acids. Losses at the gene ends were 7 bases for V and 9 bases for J; bases not matched to a gene: 7. Germline assignment: CDR1 MNHEY and CDR2 SVGAGI.